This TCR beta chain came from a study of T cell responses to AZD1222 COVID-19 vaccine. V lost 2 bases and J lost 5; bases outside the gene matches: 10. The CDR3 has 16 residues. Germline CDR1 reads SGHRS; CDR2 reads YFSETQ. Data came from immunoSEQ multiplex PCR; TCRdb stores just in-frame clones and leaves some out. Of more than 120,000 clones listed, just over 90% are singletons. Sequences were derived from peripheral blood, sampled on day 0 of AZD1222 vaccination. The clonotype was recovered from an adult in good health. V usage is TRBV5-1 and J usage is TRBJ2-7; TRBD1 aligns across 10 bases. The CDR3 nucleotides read TGCGCCAGCAGCTTTGGTCCCGGGACAGGGGACGACGAGCAGTACTTC. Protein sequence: CASSFGPGTGDDEQYF.